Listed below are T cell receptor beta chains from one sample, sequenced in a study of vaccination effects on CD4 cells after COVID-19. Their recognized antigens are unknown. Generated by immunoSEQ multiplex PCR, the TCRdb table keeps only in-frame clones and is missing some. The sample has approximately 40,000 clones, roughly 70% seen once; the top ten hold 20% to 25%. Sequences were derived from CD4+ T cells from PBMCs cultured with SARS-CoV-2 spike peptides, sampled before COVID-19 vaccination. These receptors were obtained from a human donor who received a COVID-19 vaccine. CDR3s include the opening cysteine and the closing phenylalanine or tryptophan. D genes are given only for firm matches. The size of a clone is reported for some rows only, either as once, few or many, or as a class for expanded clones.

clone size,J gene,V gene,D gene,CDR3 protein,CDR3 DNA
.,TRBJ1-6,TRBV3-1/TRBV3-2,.,CASSQERRGISPLHF,TGTGCCAGCAGCCAAGAGAGGAGGGGGATTTCACCCCTCCACTTT
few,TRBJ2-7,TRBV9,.,CASSVRLSGEEQYF,TGTGCCAGCAGCGTAAGACTGTCCGGGGAGGAGCAGTACTTC
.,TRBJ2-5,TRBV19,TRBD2,CASRMRGGGQETQYF,TGTGCCAGTAGGATGCGCGGGGGGGGACAAGAGACCCAGTACTTC
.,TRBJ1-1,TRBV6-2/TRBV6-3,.,CASIPLVTPHDDLNRKANTEAFF,TGTGCCAGCATCCCCCTCGTCACCCCCCACGATGATTTAAACAGGAAAGCCAACACTGAAGCTTTCTTT
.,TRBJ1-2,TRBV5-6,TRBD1,CASSLGQGNYGYTF,TGTGCCAGCAGCTTGGGACAGGGCAACTATGGCTACACCTTC
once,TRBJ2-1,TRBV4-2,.,CASSQRADNEQFF,TGTGCCAGCAGCCAAAGAGCGGACAATGAGCAGTTCTTC
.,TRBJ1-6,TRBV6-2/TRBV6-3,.,CASSYSGGGSPLHF,TGTGCCAGCAGTTACTCGGGGGGCGGTTCACCCCTCCACTTT
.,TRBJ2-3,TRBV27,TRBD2,CASSLSAPGLAGEVDTQYF,TGTGCCAGCAGTTTATCGGCCCCCGGACTAGCGGGAGAGGTAGATACGCAGTATTTT
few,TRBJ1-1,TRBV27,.,CASSLSPAANTEAFF,TGTGCCAGCAGTTTAAGTCCGGCCGCGAACACTGAAGCTTTCTTT
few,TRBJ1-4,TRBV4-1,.,CASSTSTNEKLFF,TGCGCCAGCTCGACGTCAACTAATGAAAAACTGTTTTTT
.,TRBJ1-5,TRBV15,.,CATSRARISQPQHF,TGTGCCACCAGCAGAGCCCGGATTAGTCAGCCCCAGCATTTT
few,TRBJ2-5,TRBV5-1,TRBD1,CASSLGQGSRQETQYF,TGCGCCAGCAGCTTGGGACAGGGCTCTCGCCAAGAGACCCAGTACTTC
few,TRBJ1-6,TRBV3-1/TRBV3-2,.,CASSQGRGSSPLHF,TGTGCCAGCAGCCAAGGGCGGGGGAGCTCACCCCTCCACTTT
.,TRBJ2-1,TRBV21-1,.,CASSDRGSYNEQFF,TGTGCCAGCAGCGACAGGGGCTCCTACAATGAGCAGTTCTTC
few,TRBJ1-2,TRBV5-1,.,CASRSTGPYGYTF,TGCGCCAGCAGGTCCACAGGGCCCTATGGCTACACCTTC
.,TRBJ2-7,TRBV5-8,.,CASSLGWGGQYF,TGTGCCAGCAGCTTGGGTTGGGGCGGGCAGTACTTC
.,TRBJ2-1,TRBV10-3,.,CAISGDRSFNEQFF,TGTGCCATCAGTGGAGACAGGTCTTTCAATGAGCAGTTCTTC
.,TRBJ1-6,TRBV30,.,CAWRGQGLSPLHF,TGTGCCTGGAGAGGGCAGGGGCTCTCACCCCTCCACTTT
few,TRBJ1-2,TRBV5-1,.,CASRAEGGHYGYTF,TGCGCCAGCAGGGCTGAGGGAGGACACTATGGCTACACCTTC
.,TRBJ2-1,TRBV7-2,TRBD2,CASSSASGTIYNEQFF,TGTGCCAGCAGCTCCGCCAGCGGGACTATCTACAATGAGCAGTTCTTC
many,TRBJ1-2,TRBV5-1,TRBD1,CASSLARQGAGGYTF,TGCGCCAGCAGCTTGGCCAGACAGGGGGCAGGTGGCTACACCTTC
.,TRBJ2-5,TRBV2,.,CASKGGGETQYF,TGTGCCAGCAAGGGGGGCGGCGAGACCCAGTACTTC
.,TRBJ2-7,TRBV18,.,CASRDGTYEQYF,TGTGCCAGCCGGGACGGAACCTACGAGCAGTACTTC
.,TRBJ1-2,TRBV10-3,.,CAISEPGNYGYTF,TGTGCCATCAGTGAGCCGGGGAACTATGGCTACACCTTC
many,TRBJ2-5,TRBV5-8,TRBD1,CASSKPWGQQETQYF,TGTGCCAGCAGCAAACCCTGGGGACAGCAAGAGACCCAGTACTTC
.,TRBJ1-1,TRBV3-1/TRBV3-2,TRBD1,CASSDTGGGTEAFF,TGTGCCAGCAGCGACACAGGGGGAGGGACTGAAGCTTTCTTT
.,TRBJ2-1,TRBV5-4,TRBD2,CASSLEDLAGGGEQFF,TGTGCCAGCAGCTTGGAAGATTTGGCGGGGGGGGGTGAGCAGTTCTTC
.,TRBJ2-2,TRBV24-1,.,CARETPRIPPNTGELFF,TGTGCCAGAGAAACCCCCCGGATCCCTCCGAACACCGGGGAGCTGTTTTTT
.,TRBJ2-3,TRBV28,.,CASSSGLATQYF,TGTGCCAGCAGTTCGGGCCTGGCTACGCAGTATTTT